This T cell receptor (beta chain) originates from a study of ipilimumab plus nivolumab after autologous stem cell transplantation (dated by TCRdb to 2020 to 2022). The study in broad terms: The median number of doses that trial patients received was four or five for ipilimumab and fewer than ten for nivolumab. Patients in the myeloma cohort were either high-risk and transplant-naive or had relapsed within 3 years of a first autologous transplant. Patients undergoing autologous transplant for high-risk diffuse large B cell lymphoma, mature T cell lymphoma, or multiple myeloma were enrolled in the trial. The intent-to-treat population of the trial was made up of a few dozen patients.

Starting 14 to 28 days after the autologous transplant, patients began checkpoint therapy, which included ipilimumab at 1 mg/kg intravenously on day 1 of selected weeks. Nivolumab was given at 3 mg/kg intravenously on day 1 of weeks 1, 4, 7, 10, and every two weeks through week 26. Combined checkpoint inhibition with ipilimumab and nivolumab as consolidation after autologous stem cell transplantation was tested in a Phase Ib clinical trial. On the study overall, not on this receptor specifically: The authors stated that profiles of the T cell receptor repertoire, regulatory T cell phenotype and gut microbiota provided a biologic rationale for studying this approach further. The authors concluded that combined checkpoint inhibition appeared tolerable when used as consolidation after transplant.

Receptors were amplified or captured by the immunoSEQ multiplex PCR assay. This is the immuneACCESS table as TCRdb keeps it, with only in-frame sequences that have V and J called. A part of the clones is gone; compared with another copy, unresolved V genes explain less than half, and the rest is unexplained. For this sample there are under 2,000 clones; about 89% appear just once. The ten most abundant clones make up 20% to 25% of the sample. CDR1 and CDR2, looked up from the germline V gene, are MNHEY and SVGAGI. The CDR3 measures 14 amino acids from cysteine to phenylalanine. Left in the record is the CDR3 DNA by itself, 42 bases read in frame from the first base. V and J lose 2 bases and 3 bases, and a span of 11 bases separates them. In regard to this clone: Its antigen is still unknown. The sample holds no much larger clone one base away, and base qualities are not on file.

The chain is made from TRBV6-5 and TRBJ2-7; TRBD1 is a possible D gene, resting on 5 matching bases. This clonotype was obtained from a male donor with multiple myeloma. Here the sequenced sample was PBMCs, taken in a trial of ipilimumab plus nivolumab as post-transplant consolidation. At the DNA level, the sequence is TGTGCCAGCAGTTACCAACCAGGGCTCTACGAGCAGTACTTC. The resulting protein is CASSYQPGLYEQYF.